This T cell receptor beta chain is from a study of T cell responses to AZD1222 COVID-19 vaccine (dated by TCRdb to the early 2020s). At the level of the whole study: TCR sequencing was performed for about 240 trial participants, of whom some 200 were given two doses of AZD1222 and around 26 were given two doses of MenACWY control vaccine. Enrollment into the trials was organized by age into subgroups of 18-55, 56-69 and 70-plus years, and those subgroups contained about 160, 30 and 59 TCR-sequenced participants, respectively.

Results the study describes overall, beyond this receptor: Nearly half of unique spike-specific TCRs reportedly recognized epitopes outside regions mutated in the B.1.351 and B.1.1.7 variants. The vaccine-associated CD4 TCRs covered the entire spike protein, and the dominant responses fell in regions 160-218 and 743-854. Most participants were white British and females outnumbered males, and the authors suggested that clonal diversity may have been underestimated. Conclusions about previously exposed vaccinees were limited because only six AZD1222 recipients were SARS-CoV-2 seropositive at baseline. In the small 56-69-year group, the increase in depth fell short of significance, most likely because of low power. Spike-specific TCR breadth and depth rose significantly after two AZD1222 doses compared with day 0 and with MenACWY recipients. No day 14 peak-response samples were available, so repertoires were characterized only after the peak T cell response.

The CDR3 regions of human TCRbeta chains were analyzed by immunosequencing. Per the source publication's procedure: Repertoire TCRs were matched against a reference library of SARS-CoV-2-specific TCRs generated with the MIRA antigen-specificity platform. Breadth meant the fraction of unique TCRs that were SARS-CoV-2-associated, whereas depth meant the fraction of total T cells that were SARS-CoV-2-associated. Each spike-specific TCR was assigned to its reactive spike region and to a CD4 or CD8 class using the MIRA data. Log10-transformed breadth and depth values were compared by one-way ANOVA with Sidak's multiple comparisons tests. The source is immuneACCESS, and TCRdb retained only in-frame sequences with V and J called. Part of the clones is not carried over; for the studies checked, unresolved V genes explain less than half of this, and the remainder is unexplained. The V and J calls and clone size come from that table; D and trimming were worked out from the DNA. Within this sample are 180,000 or so clones, with 80% to 95% of them counted one time only. 1.5% to 2% of the sample comes from the top ten.

The time point label here, explained by the study, means: about 28 days (+/-7) after the second vaccine dose. AZD1222 recipients whose second dose came at about 4 weeks and those whose second dose came at about 12 weeks were combined into one group, since spike-specific TCR depth and breadth did not differ between the two schedules. Vaccinee samples were obtained from the UK trials COV001 and COV002, which included a single-blind randomized controlled phase 2/3 trial of AZD1222 (ChAdOx1 nCoV-19) in healthy adults. For TCRbeta chain sequencing, PBMC samples were collected from trial participants at day 0 and at day 28 after the second dose. CDR1 and CDR2, per the germline V gene (reference sequence), are SEHNR and FQNEAQ. The CDR3 contains 15 residues, cysteine and phenylalanine counted. The kept DNA is CDR3 alone, 45 bases in frame from the first base. V ends up 3 bases short and J 2 bases short, with an unmatched junction base count of 4.

Note on this clone: What antigen it recognizes has not been identified. One base away there is no much larger clone; base qualities are not given.

This receptor was taken from an adult who received the AZD1222 COVID-19 vaccine. The sample here was peripheral blood, taken 28 days after the second AZD1222 dose. This chain is built from TRBV7-9 and TRBJ2-7, and TRBD2 matches 10 of the central bases. CDR3 sequence: CASSLGTSATYEQYF. The nucleotides are TGTGCCAGCAGCTTGGGGACTAGCGCTACCTACGAGCAGTACTTC.